Sequencing of this T cell receptor beta chain was carried out in a study of post-analysis software for immune sequencing data. At the level of the study: Courses of disease covered relapsing-remitting, secondary progressive and progressive-relapsing multiple sclerosis. Study-level points and caveats: TRBV segments more frequent in patients than in controls numbered about 5 and included TRBV5-6, TRBV5-1 and TRBV20-1. Significantly lower normalized Chao1 diversity was seen in multiple sclerosis patients than in controls.

The authors incorporated unique molecular identifiers into the TCR beta cDNA libraries. MiXCR, run by TCRdb on the PCR reads, gives a single entry per CDR3 protein. The sample yields a few hundred thousand distinct CDR3 sequences, roughly 45% seen once. Germline values: CDR1 LGHDT, CDR2 YNNKEL (reference sequence). CDR3 length: 11 amino acids. With respect to this clonotype: Its antigen is not known. A junction end diverges from the germline sequence, so it may reflect a read error.

Sequencing input: blood. This TCR came from a girl aged 5-17 years with multiple sclerosis. The chain joins TRBV3-1 to TRBJ2-7; unclear D gene. The J call may not be correct, given that the DNA end is closer to TRBJ2-5. The CDR3 sequence is CASSQLETQYF. For the CDR3, the DNA is TGTGCCAGTAGCCAATTGGAGACCCAGTACTTC.